This TCR beta chain was identified during a study of blood T cell repertoires in COVID-19. Libraries were prepared by immunoSEQ multiplex PCR; TCRdb keeps only in-frame clonotypes and omits some of them. The sample has around 260,000 clones, approximately 83% seen once; the top ten hold about 4.3%. The germline V and J ends were trimmed by 3 bases and 4 bases, with 15 bases remaining between them. Germline V gives CDR1 SEHNR, CDR2 FQNEAQ (reference sequence). This CDR3 contains 15 residues. This chain connects TRBV7-9 to TRBJ1-2, with D perhaps matching TRBD1 (6 bases). The specimen sequenced was PBMCs or T cells enriched from blood (not recorded which). This sequence originates from a woman aged 30 to 39 who had recovered from COVID-19. CDR3 sequence (DNA): TGTGCCAGCAGCTTGGGGACAACCAGCGTCTATGGCTACACCTTC. It specifies CASSLGTTSVYGYTF.